The rows below give T cell receptor beta chains drawn from one sample of a study of blood T cells in healthy people across ages. From the 5' RACE reads, TCRdb called clonotypes with MiXCR, one entry per CDR3 protein. The data show just over 800,000 distinct CDR3 sequences, 60% to 80% seen once. The sequencing input was blood. The source of these receptors is a man aged 25-40 years in good health. Both conserved end residues are part of each CDR3. Each record gives: V gene, J gene, CDR3 protein.

>TRBV9|TRBJ2-1
CASSVSVRDEQFF
>TRBV11-2|TRBJ2-6
CASSLVNVAGANVLTF
>TRBV7-2|TRBJ2-7
CASSFGQIYEQYF
>TRBV9|TRBJ2-7
CASSVGTGPYEQYF
>TRBV20-1|TRBJ1-2
CSATGFRYGYTF
>TRBV20-1|NA
CSARFGRGGLQETQYF
>TRBV9|TRBJ2-1
CASSPGLAGGDEQFF
>TRBV10-3|TRBJ2-3
CAISLLADAQYF
>TRBV4-2|TRBJ1-4
CASSQDQGGYEKLFF
>TRBV29-1|TRBJ2-5
CSGGPTQETQYF
>TRBV7-9|TRBJ2-1
CASSLMTSGGPNEQFF
>TRBV29-1|NA
CSVEGREGEYYEQYF
>TRBV2|TRBJ2-1
CASSEGSRPSYNERFF
>TRBV13|TRBJ2-3
CASSLGLRRVADTQYF
>TRBV7-6|TRBJ2-5
CASSLQQGGETQYF
>TRBV2|TRBJ2-6
CASRAGTGALSGANVLTF
>TRBV6-5|TRBJ1-1
CATLRGVTEAFF
>TRBV7-8|TRBJ2-7
CASSSGAGIYSYEQYF
>TRBV4-2|TRBJ2-7
CASSQDLWAVPSGGLSYEQYF
>TRBV24-1|TRBJ2-2
CATSDFIRENTGELFF
>TRBV18|TRBJ2-7
CASSHRDRGLYEQYF
>TRBV20-1|TRBJ2-3
CSAPRTSGGALDTQYF
>TRBV20-1|TRBJ2-7
CSARVGSHEQYF
>TRBV5-1|TRBJ2-7
CASSYSYGQGRGEQYF
>TRBV28|TRBJ2-1
CASSFVSHYNEQFF
>TRBV7-2|TRBJ2-1
CASSLEIDLAGAQFF
>TRBV7-3|TRBJ2-1
CASSLVQGGSYNEQFF
>TRBV10-3|TRBJ2-1
CAISEKAGQGIYNEQFF
>TRBV7-2|TRBJ1-1
CASSQQGGNTEAFF
>TRBV6-5|TRBJ2-7
CASTANGFSYEQYF
>TRBV6-2/TRBV6-3|TRBJ2-5
CASSLGGGQAEETQYF
>TRBV7-2|NA
CASSPRMGSSSYNEQYF
>TRBV27|TRBJ2-1
CASSSGLAGIIYNEQFF
>TRBV7-2|TRBJ1-1
CASSLSRTGIGAFF
>TRBV20-1|TRBJ1-6
CSASGTGGVNSPLHF
>TRBV25-1|TRBJ1-4
CAGSESRTHEKLFF
>TRBV20-1|TRBJ2-5
CSASIETQYF
>TRBV7-9|TRBJ2-3
CASSSKGPDTQYF
>TRBV7-7|TRBJ2-1
CASSLGSGTYSYNEQFF
>TRBV29-1|TRBJ1-1
CSVEDQTRPTEAFF
>TRBV7-3|TRBJ2-7
CASSLTPRPGAYEQYF
>TRBV5-1|TRBJ2-2
CASSPDQGDTGELFF
>TRBV7-2|TRBJ1-4
CASSLDRGSEKLFF
>TRBV7-2|TRBJ1-2
CASNRGQGYYGYTF
>TRBV15|TRBJ1-2
CATSNTGTGALGYTF
>TRBV11-2|TRBJ1-2
CASLGPGGLYGYTF
>TRBV6-5|NA
CASSYSKSIYHEQYF
>TRBV20-1|NA
CSAPQNRGKTQYF
>TRBV12-3/TRBV12-4|NA
CASSRIVGGEQYF
>TRBV5-4|TRBJ1-4
CASSQGGTNEKLFF
>TRBV12-3/TRBV12-4|TRBJ1-2
CASSLWTDDYGYTF
>TRBV30|TRBJ1-2
CAWSVIPAGRYTF
>TRBV27|TRBJ1-5
CASSPRTDSNQPQHF
>TRBV5-1|NA
CASSFEVVTSYEQYF
>TRBV6-1|TRBJ2-3
CVSTGGLATDTQYF
>TRBV10-3|TRBJ2-1
CAINGQGRNEQFF
>TRBV13|TRBJ2-6
CASSVPGRSRVLTF
>TRBV7-2|TRBJ1-4
CASSRQGSNEKLFF